A selection of T cell receptor beta chains follows, all from one sample in a study of T-cell memory formation after mild COVID-19. Using its own MiXCR run on the 5' RACE reads, TCRdb lists one record per CDR3 protein. Among 540,000 or so distinct CDR3 sequences, around 21% were seen once, and the ten largest hold 12%. Sequencing was carried out using PBMCs or a T cell subset sorted from them (not recorded which). The receptors here all came from an adult woman who had mild COVID-19 (a few samples of this study predate the infection). Cell type and time point are not known. Each CDR3 is given with its conserved first and last residue. The D gene is left open where the match is weak. Size is stated for part of the rows, as once, few or many counts, or as a class when the clone is expanded.

d_gene,v_gene,abundance,j_gene,CDR3nt,CDR3aa
.,TRBV7-9,.,TRBJ2-2,TGTGCCAGCAGCTTAGAACAAGTCGGAGGCACCGGGGAGCTGTTTTTT,CASSLEQVGGTGELFF
TRBD1,TRBV7-9,few,TRBJ1-1,TGTGCCAGCAGCTTAGGGGACAGGGGGCGCGGTGGGACTGAAGCTTTCTTT,CASSLGDRGRGGTEAFF
TRBD2,TRBV5-6,.,TRBJ2-3,TGTGCCAGCAGCTGGGAGGGCACAGTCCCCACAGATACGCAGTATTTT,CASSWEGTVPTDTQYF
TRBD1,TRBV7-3,many,TRBJ2-3,TGTGCCAGCAGCCCAGGACAGGGATCAGATACGCAGTATTTT,CASSPGQGSDTQYF
.,TRBV7-9,few,TRBJ2-5,TGTGCCAGCAGCTTAGTGGGTTCGGAGACCCAGTACTTC,CASSLVGSETQYF
.,TRBV20-1,.,TRBJ2-2,TGCAGTGCTAGAGATCTCGGTAGCGGGGAGCTGTTTTTT,CSARDLGSGELFF
.,TRBV20-1,.,TRBJ1-6,TGCAGTGCTGGCAGGGAAGTCGGAAATTCACCCCTCCACTTT,CSAGREVGNSPLHF
TRBD1,TRBV15,.,TRBJ1-5,TGTGCCACCAGCACTGGCCCACCGGGACAGGTGACTTCTAGCAATCAGCCCCAGCATTTT,CATSTGPPGQVTSSNQPQHF
.,TRBV4-2,few,TRBJ2-7,TGTGCCAGCAGTCCTGAGGGCGGTCCCTCCTACGAGCAGTACTTC,CASSPEGGPSYEQYF
.,TRBV6-1,.,TRBJ1-1,TGTGCCAGCAGCCCAGAGGGGGGGGGTGGTGCGACTGAAGCTTTCTTT,CASSPEGGGGATEAFF
.,TRBV29-1,few,TRBJ1-2,TGCAGCGCCGGAAAGGGGGTTGAGGGCTACACCTTC,CSAGKGVEGYTF
.,TRBV3-1,few,TRBJ2-7,TGTGCCAGCAGCCAAGGAGGCAGCGGTCCCTACGAGCAGTACTTC,CASSQGGSGPYEQYF
TRBD1,TRBV27,few,TRBJ2-7,TGTGCCAGCAGTTTTGGGAACCGACAGGGCTACGAGCAGTACTTC,CASSFGNRQGYEQYF
TRBD1,TRBV5-1,.,TRBJ1-1,TGCGCCAGCAGCTTGGAAGCCTACAGGGGGAATACTGAAGCTTTCTTT,CASSLEAYRGNTEAFF
TRBD2,TRBV20-1,.,TRBJ2-1,TGCAGTGCTAGAGGGGAACTAGCGGTTTACAATGAGCAGTTCTTC,CSARGELAVYNEQFF
TRBD2,TRBV6-6,few,TRBJ2-5,TGTGCCAGCAGTTACCCGTATAGCGGGGGAAAAGAGACCCAGTACTTC,CASSYPYSGGKETQYF
.,TRBV30,.,TRBJ1-2,TGTGCCTGGAGTGCCCTTTCGGGCAGGGTTAACTATGGCTACACCTTC,CAWSALSGRVNYGYTF
TRBD1,TRBV5-1,.,TRBJ1-2,TGCGCCAGCAGCCGTATCGAACAGGGGGCCTTCTATGGCTACACCTTC,CASSRIEQGAFYGYTF
.,TRBV18,.,TRBJ2-1,TGTGCCAGCTCACCAGGACAGAATTACAATGAGCAGTTCTTC,CASSPGQNYNEQFF
.,TRBV7-8,.,TRBJ2-5,TGTGCCAGCGGTGGGACCCAAAGGGAGACCCAGTACTTC,CASGGTQRETQYF
.,TRBV10-3,few,TRBJ2-7,TGTGCCATCCGACAGGACACCTCCTACGAGCAGTACTTC,CAIRQDTSYEQYF
TRBD1,TRBV7-2,few,TRBJ1-2,TGTGCCAGCAGCCAGTACGACAGGGGGGCCTATGGCTACACCTTC,CASSQYDRGAYGYTF